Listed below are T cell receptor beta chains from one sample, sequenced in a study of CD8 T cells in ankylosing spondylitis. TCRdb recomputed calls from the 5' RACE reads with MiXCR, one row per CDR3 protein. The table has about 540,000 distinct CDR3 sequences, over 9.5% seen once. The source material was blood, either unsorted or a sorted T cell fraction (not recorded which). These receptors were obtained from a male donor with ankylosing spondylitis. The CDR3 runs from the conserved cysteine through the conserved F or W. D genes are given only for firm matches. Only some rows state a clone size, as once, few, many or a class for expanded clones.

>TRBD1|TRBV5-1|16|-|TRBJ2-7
CASSLYRTGGSYEQYF
TGCGCCAGCAGCTTGTATAGGACAGGGGGCTCCTACGAGCAGTACTTC
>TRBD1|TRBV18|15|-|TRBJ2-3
CASSPRDRTTDTQYF
TGTGCCAGCTCACCCCGGGACAGGACCACAGATACGCAGTATTTT
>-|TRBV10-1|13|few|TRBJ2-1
CASSGGPAGEQFF
TGCGCCAGCAGTGGGGGACCCGCGGGTGAGCAGTTCTTC
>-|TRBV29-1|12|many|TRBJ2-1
CSVEQNYNEQFF
TGCAGCGTTGAGCAGAACTACAATGAGCAGTTCTTC
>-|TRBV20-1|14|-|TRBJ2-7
CSARDDSLGYEQYF
TGCAGTGCTAGAGATGATTCTCTCGGTTACGAGCAGTACTTC
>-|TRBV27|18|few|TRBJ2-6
CASSLSNGRDSGANVLTF
TGTGCCAGCAGTTTATCAAATGGACGGGACTCTGGGGCCAACGTCCTGACTTTC
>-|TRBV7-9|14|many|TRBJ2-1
CASSLIARENEQFF
TGTGCCAGCAGCTTAATAGCCAGGGAGAATGAGCAGTTCTTC
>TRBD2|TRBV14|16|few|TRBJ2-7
CASSQVGRGNSYEQYF
TGTGCCAGCAGCCAAGTCGGGCGGGGGAATTCCTACGAGCAGTACTTC
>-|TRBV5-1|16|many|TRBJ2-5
CASSSRRSGFQETQYF
TGCGCCAGCAGCTCCCGTCGCTCAGGATTCCAAGAGACCCAGTACTTC
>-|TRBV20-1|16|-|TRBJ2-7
CSARDRLTGFSYEQYF
TGCAGTGCTAGAGATCGGTTGACAGGCTTCTCCTACGAGCAGTACTTC
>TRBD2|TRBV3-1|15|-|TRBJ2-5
CASSLSLASQETQYF
TGTGCCAGCAGCCTTTCACTAGCGAGCCAAGAGACCCAGTACTTC
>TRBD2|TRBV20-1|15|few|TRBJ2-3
CSAGLAGPFTDTQYF
TGCAGTGCGGGACTAGCGGGGCCCTTCACAGATACGCAGTATTTT
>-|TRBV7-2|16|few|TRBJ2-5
CASRPMGVFLGETQYF
TGTGCCAGCAGACCGATGGGGGTCTTCCTTGGGGAGACCCAGTACTTC
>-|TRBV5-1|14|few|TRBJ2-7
CASSRDGGPYEQYF
TGCGCCAGCAGCCGGGACGGCGGCCCCTACGAGCAGTACTTC
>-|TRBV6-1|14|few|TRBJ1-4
CASTDGATNEKLFF
TGTGCCAGCACGGATGGTGCAACTAATGAAAAACTGTTTTTT
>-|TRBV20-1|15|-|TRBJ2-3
CSASKDWVSTDTQYF
TGCAGTGCTTCAAAGGACTGGGTGAGCACAGATACGCAGTATTTT
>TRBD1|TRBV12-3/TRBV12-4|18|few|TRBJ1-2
CASSPVWDRGFSNYGYTF
TGTGCCAGCAGTCCCGTTTGGGACAGGGGGTTTTCGAACTATGGCTACACCTTC
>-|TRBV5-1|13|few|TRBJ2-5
CASSWDSGETQYF
TGCGCCAGCAGCTGGGACTCCGGGGAGACCCAGTACTTC
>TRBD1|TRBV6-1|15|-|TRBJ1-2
CASSAPGTGDYGYTF
TGTGCCAGCAGTGCCCCCGGGACAGGGGACTATGGCTACACCTTC
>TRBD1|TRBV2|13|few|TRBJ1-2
CANQTGANYGYTF
TGTGCCAACCAGACAGGGGCAAACTATGGCTACACCTTC
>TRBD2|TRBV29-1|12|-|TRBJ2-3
CSVEGLADTQYF
TGCAGCGTTGAGGGACTAGCAGATACGCAGTATTTT
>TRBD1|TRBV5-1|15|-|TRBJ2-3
CASSLLGQGADTQYF
TGCGCCAGCAGCTTGTTAGGACAGGGTGCAGATACGCAGTATTTT
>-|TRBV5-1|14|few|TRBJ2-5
CASQFDWVQETQYF
TGCGCCAGCCAGTTCGACTGGGTCCAAGAGACCCAGTACTTC
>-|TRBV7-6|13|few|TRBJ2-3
CASSLAGFDTQYF
TGTGCCAGCAGCTTAGCCGGGTTCGATACGCAGTATTTT
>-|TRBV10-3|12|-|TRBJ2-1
CAITGGGNEQFF
TGTGCCATCACCGGAGGGGGAAATGAGCAGTTCTTC
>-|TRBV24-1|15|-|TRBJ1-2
CATSDTGNGAYGYTF
TGTGCCACCAGCGACACAGGGAATGGGGCCTATGGCTACACCTTC
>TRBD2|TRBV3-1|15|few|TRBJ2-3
CASSRASGSVDTQYF
TGTGCCAGCAGCCGAGCTAGCGGGAGTGTAGATACGCAGTATTTT
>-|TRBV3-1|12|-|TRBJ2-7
CASSQDTREQYF
TGTGCCAGCAGCCAAGATACGCGGGAGCAGTACTTC
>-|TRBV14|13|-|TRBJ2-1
CASRSGNGDEQFF
TGTGCCAGCAGATCGGGGAATGGTGATGAGCAGTTCTTC
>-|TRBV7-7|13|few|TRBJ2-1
CASSLAPQSEQFF
TGTGCCAGCAGCTTAGCCCCCCAGAGTGAGCAGTTCTTC
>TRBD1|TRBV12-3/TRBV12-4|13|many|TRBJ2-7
CASSLTGAYEQYF
TGTGCCAGCAGCCTCACAGGGGCCTACGAGCAGTACTTC